This T cell receptor (beta chain) was documented in a study of blood T cells in healthy people across ages. Study results and limitations: The fall in TCR beta diversity per million T cells was roughly linear with age.

The length of the CDR3 is 15 residues. Germline CDR1 LGHNA, CDR2 YSLEER. On this clonotype itself: Its antigen is currently unknown. This may be a read error, as it is one base from a much larger clone.

Primed by a sample-barcoded 5' primer and a J-beta primer mix, a second PCR proceeded for about 6 to 12 cycles. Every molecule of cDNA carried a tag from a template-switch adaptor with 12 random nucleotides. Each CDR3 protein is one row after TCRdb ran MiXCR on the 5' RACE reads. This sample has about 2 million distinct CDR3 sequences, with less than 50% found just once. The chain is built from TRBV4-3 and TRBJ1-2; D is uncertain. Sequencing used blood. The TCR comes from a woman aged 35 to 49 in good health. CDR3 loop: CPSSQDSTFYYGYTF. The CDR3 DNA is TGCCCCAGCAGCCAAGATAGCACTTTCTACTATGGCTACACCTTC.